Listed below are T cell receptor beta chains from one sample, sequenced in a study of blood T cell repertoires in COVID-19. This table comes from immunoSEQ multiplex PCR, and its TCRdb copy is limited to in-frame clones, with some not included. The data show 350,000 to 450,000 clones, 85% seen once. The material sequenced was peripheral blood. Receptors originate from a woman between 18 and 29 years old with acute or convalescent COVID-19. Each CDR3 is given with its conserved first and last residue. The order of the fields is J gene, clone size, D gene, V gene, CDR3 length, CDR3 protein, CDR3 DNA. A D gene is named only where the DNA matches it firmly. Clone size appears in some rows only: once, few, many, or a class for an expanded clone.

>TRBJ1-1|few|NA|TRBV7-6|15
CASTQMGSLNTEAFF
TGTGCCAGCACCCAGATGGGCAGCCTGAACACTGAAGCTTTCTTT
>TRBJ1-4|once|NA|TRBV6-5|14
CASSPTGSHEKLFF
TGTGCCAGCAGCCCAACAGGGAGCCATGAAAAACTGTTTTTT
>TRBJ1-5|NA|NA|TRBV12-5|15
CASGSTRGDNQPQHF
TGTGCTAGTGGGTCGACGCGGGGGGACAATCAGCCCCAGCATTTT
>TRBJ2-7|NA|TRBD2|TRBV3-1/TRBV3-2|13
CASSQTSGGRVYF
TGTGCCAGCAGCCAGACTAGCGGGGGGCGGGTGTACTTC
>TRBJ2-7|few|TRBD2|TRBV7-6|12
CASSLGGGEQYF
TGTGCCAGCAGCTTAGGGGGGGGCGAGCAGTACTTC
>TRBJ2-3|NA|NA|TRBV5-6|15
CASSFEVGGTDTQYF
TGTGCCAGCAGCTTTGAGGTGGGAGGCACAGATACGCAGTATTTT
>TRBJ1-5|NA|NA|TRBV24-1|19
CATKTEVVGGFYSNQPQHF
TGTGCCACTAAAACGGAGGTGGTGGGGGGATTTTATAGCAATCAGCCCCAGCATTTT
>TRBJ2-1|NA|NA|TRBV9|12
CASSAQFNEQFF
TGTGCCAGCAGCGCTCAGTTCAATGAGCAGTTCTTC
>TRBJ1-6|few|TRBD1|TRBV30|18
CAWSVGTGLSSYNSPLHF
TGTGCCTGGAGTGTGGGGACAGGGTTGAGCTCCTATAATTCACCCCTCCACTTT
>TRBJ2-1|NA|NA|TRBV5-4|13
CASSSGGTPFPFF
TGTGCCAGCAGCTCTGGTGGGACTCCCTTCCCGTTCTTC
>TRBJ1-4|NA|TRBD1|TRBV19|13
CASSTRTGEKLFF
TGTGCCAGTAGTACCCGGACAGGAGAAAAACTGTTTTTT
>TRBJ1-1|NA|NA|TRBV29-1|11
CSVDILSEAFF
TGCAGCGTTGACATTCTGAGTGAAGCTTTCTTT
>TRBJ1-5|NA|NA|TRBV5-1|15
CASSLAGDSNQPQHF
TGCGCCAGCAGCTTGGCCGGGGATAGCAATCAGCCCCAGCATTTT
>TRBJ2-2|NA|NA|TRBV5-1|14
CASSFTRNTGELFF
TGCGCCAGCAGCTTCACGAGGAACACCGGGGAGCTGTTTTTT
>TRBJ2-7|NA|TRBD1|TRBV7-9|15
CASSFGTGDYYEQYF
TGTGCCAGCAGCTTTGGGACAGGGGATTACTACGAGCAGTACTTC
>TRBJ2-5|NA|TRBD1|TRBV2|13
CASNKDRDKTQYF
TGTGCCAGCAACAAGGACAGGGACAAGACCCAGTACTTC
>TRBJ2-7|NA|TRBD1|TRBV11-2|16
CTSSIPGQGISYEQYF
TGTACCAGCAGCATACCGGGACAGGGTATATCCTACGAGCAGTACTTC
>TRBJ2-4|once|TRBD1|TRBV6-1|20
CASSEAYSDEDRVPTDIQYF
TGTGCCAGCAGTGAAGCTTACTCGGACGAGGACAGGGTCCCCACTGACATTCAGTACTTC
>TRBJ1-2|once|TRBD1|TRBV19|15
CASSASTGGGYGYTF
TGTGCCAGTAGTGCGAGCACAGGGGGCGGCTATGGCTACACCTTC
>TRBJ2-3|NA|TRBD2|TRBV6-5|14
CASRRGLVTDTQYF
TGTGCCAGCAGGCGGGGACTAGTCACAGATACGCAGTATTTT
>TRBJ2-7|NA|TRBD2|TRBV9|14
CASSSGTSGYEQYF
TGTGCCAGCAGCTCGGGGACTAGCGGCTACGAGCAGTACTTC
>TRBJ2-7|NA|TRBD1|TRBV11-2|13
CAIPGQGPYEQYF
TGTGCCATCCCGGGACAGGGTCCCTACGAGCAGTACTTC
>TRBJ2-1|NA|TRBD2|TRBV19|15
CASRKLAGGLHEQFF
TGTGCCAGTAGGAAACTAGCGGGGGGCCTCCATGAGCAGTTCTTC
>TRBJ2-7|NA|NA|TRBV23-1|17
CASSQSIGTRISYEQYF
TGCGCCAGCAGTCAATCGATCGGGACTCGCATCTCCTACGAGCAGTACTTC
>TRBJ1-1|many|NA|TRBV11-2|13
CASSADRNTEAFF
TGTGCCAGCAGCGCCGACAGGAACACTGAAGCTTTCTTT
>TRBJ2-7|few|TRBD1|TRBV5-4|15
CASSSARDRGGEQYF
TGTGCCAGCAGCTCTGCCCGGGACAGGGGGGGCGAGCAGTACTTC
>TRBJ1-4|NA|NA|TRBV10-1|15
CASSEVNESDEKLFF
TGCGCCAGCAGTGAAGTAAACGAGAGTGATGAAAAACTGTTTTTT
>TRBJ2-1|NA|NA|TRBV29-1|12
CSVEQEGDEQFF
TGCAGCGTTGAACAGGAAGGGGATGAGCAGTTCTTC
>TRBJ1-1|NA|NA|TRBV14|17
CASSQDREVGMNTEAFF
TGTGCCAGCAGCCAAGATCGGGAGGTGGGGATGAACACTGAAGCTTTCTTT
>TRBJ2-7|NA|TRBD2|TRBV4-1|13
CASSGRAGDEQYF
TGCGCCAGCAGCGGACGTGCGGGGGACGAGCAGTACTTC
>TRBJ2-4|NA|TRBD2|TRBV7-2|15
CASSRLAGGQNIQYF
TGTGCCAGCAGCAGACTAGCGGGGGGCCAAAACATTCAGTACTTC
>TRBJ1-2|NA|TRBD1|TRBV7-8|13
CASSKQGAGGYTF
TGTGCCAGCAGCAAACAGGGGGCGGGCGGCTACACCTTC
>TRBJ1-1|NA|NA|TRBV29-1|12
CSAEYRDTEAFF
TGCAGCGCCGAATACAGGGACACTGAAGCTTTCTTT